The T cell receptor (beta chain) under discussion was sequenced for a study of human T cells and chemical hapten exposure. The time point: pre-sensitization, week 0. The treatment here: therapeutic diphenylcyclopropenone sensitization with weekly scalp DPC. This clonotype was counted between two and nine times. The V and J ends lost 0 bases and 7 bases respectively, with 4 bases between them. In germline, CDR1 is LNHNV, CDR2 YYDKDF (reference sequence). This CDR3 comprises 13 residues. Each CDR3 protein is one row after TCRdb ran MiXCR on the RACE reads. The sample carries 190,000 or so distinct CDR3 sequences, around 30% recorded once.

Sample: whole blood, taken in connection with sensitization to the hapten diphenylcyclopropenone (DPC). The chain uses TRBV15 and TRBJ1-6; D is undetermined. The TCR originated in a woman aged 25-40 years with alopecia areata. Some clones in this sample may be carry-over from other donors' samples. CDR3 DNA: TGTGCCACCAGCAGAGATTGGAATTCACCCCTCCACTTT. Protein product: CATSRDWNSPLHF.